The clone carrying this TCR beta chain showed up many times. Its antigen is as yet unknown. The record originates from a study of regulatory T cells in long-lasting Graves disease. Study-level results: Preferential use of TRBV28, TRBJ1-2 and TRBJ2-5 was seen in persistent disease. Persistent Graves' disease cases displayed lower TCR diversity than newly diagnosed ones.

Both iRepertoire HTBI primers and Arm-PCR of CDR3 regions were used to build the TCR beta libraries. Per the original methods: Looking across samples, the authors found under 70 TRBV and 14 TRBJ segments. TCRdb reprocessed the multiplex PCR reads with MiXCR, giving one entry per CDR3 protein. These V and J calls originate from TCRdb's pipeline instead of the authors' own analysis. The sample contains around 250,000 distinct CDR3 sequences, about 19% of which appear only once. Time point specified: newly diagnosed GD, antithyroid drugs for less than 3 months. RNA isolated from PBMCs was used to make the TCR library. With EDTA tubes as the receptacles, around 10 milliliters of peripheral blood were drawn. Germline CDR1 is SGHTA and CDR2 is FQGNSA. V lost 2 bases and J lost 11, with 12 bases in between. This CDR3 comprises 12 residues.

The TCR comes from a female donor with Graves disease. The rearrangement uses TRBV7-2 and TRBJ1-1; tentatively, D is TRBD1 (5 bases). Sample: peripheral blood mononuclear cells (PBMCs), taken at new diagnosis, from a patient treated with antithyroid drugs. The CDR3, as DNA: TGTGCCAGCAGCTTACAGGGCTCGTGGGCTTTCTTT. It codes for CASSLQGSWAFF.